These 18 T cell receptor beta chains were sequenced from one sample in a study of Tregs in tolerant kidney transplant recipients. Some clones are missing from TCRdb's copy, which holds only in-frame ones; the method was immunoSEQ multiplex PCR. Among tens of thousands of clones, over 85% were seen once, and the ten largest hold 0.46%. This sample comprised CD4+ T cells from blood, obtained before the transplant. These receptor sequences come from a human donor who received a combined kidney and bone marrow transplant.

This clone was seen once. V is TRBV5-6 and J is TRBJ2-3, with TRBD2 matching 10 bases. Germline CDR1 is SGHDT and CDR2 is YYEEEE. The V segment lost 2 bases and the J segment 0 bases; nucleotides outside the gene matches: 9. The CDR3 contains 18 residues. The CDR3 reads CASSLLAGKTSSTDTQYF. In DNA, the CDR3 is TGTGCCAGCAGCTTACTAGCGGGGAAAACCTCTAGCACAGATACGCAGTATTTT.

This chain connects TRBV18 to TRBJ2-7; 8 bases are a match to TRBD1. Germline lookup yields CDR1 KGHSH and CDR2 LQKENI. The CDR3 runs to 16 residues. The trim removed 0 bases at V and 5 bases at J, leaving 9 bases unmatched. The DNA for the CDR3 is TGTGCCAGCTCACCACCTTCCCAGGGGGCTTCCCACGAGCAGTACTTC. Its protein product is CASSPPSQGASHEQYF.

This chain links TRBV30 with TRBJ1-5; D is unclear. V gave up 0 bases and J gave up 4 bases, with 7 bases separating them. Germline lookup yields CDR1 GTSNPN and CDR2 SVGIG (reference sequence). The CDR3 is 13 amino acids. CDR3 sequence reads: CAWSVLSNQPQHF. CDR3 coding DNA: TGTGCCTGGAGTGTACTAAGTAATCAGCCCCAGCATTTT.

The chain's CDR3 is CASSLFGGSLQETQYF. CDR3 DNA: TGCGCCAGCAGCTTGTTTGGCGGGAGTCTACAAGAGACCCAGTACTTC. This sequence joins TRBV5-1 and TRBJ2-5; 7 nucleotides line up with TRBD2. The germline CDR1 and CDR2 sequences are SGHRS and YFSETQ. J gave up 2 bases and V 1 base, and 8 bases lay outside the gene matches. The CDR3 covers 16 residues.

The rearrangement links TRBV19 to TRBJ1-6, with a tentative D call TRBD1 (5 bases). Between the trimmed V and J ends, which lost 6 bases and 9 bases, there was a span of 18 bases. Germline V CDR1 and CDR2: LNHDA, SQIVND (reference sequence). The CDR3 covers 15 residues. CDR3 region: CASRHQQERRSPLHF. In nucleotides, the CDR3 is TGTGCCAGTAGACACCAACAGGAAAGGCGTTCACCCCTCCACTTT.

This CDR3 is CASSWKTETLKWRPLHF. The CDR3 DNA reads TGTGCCAGCAGCTGGAAGACAGAAACCTTAAAATGGCGGCCCCTCCACTTT. This chain uses TRBV21-1 with TRBJ1-6; the table calls TRBD1, which could not be checked here. TRBV21-1 is a recognized pseudogene. The CDR3 totals 17 residues.

This clone turned up a few times. The rearrangement links TRBV6-6 to TRBJ2-2; tentatively, D is TRBD1 (5 bases). V was trimmed by 5 bases and J by 7 bases, leaving 11 bases between them. The germline gives CDR1 MNHNY, CDR2 SVGAGI (reference sequence). The CDR3 has 13 amino acids. Here the CDR3 reads CASSTQGYGELFF. The CDR3 DNA reads as TGTGCCAGCAGTACCCAGGGTTACGGGGAGCTGTTTTTT.

This clone was seen only once. The chain uses TRBV19 and TRBJ1-1; 7 nucleotides line up with TRBD1. CDR3 length: 14 amino acids. The ends lost 5 bases at V and 11 bases at J; junction bases unmatched: 14. Per the germline V gene, CDR1 is LNHDA and CDR2 is SQIVND (reference sequence). The CDR3 nucleotides read TGTGCCAGTAGTTCCCCGGACAGGTTTTTAGGGGCTTTCTTT. This codes for CASSSPDRFLGAFF.

The chain has TRBV19 and TRBJ2-3, with 7 bases identical to TRBD1. This CDR3 comprises 16 residues. Trimming removed 5 bases from V and 3 bases from J; junction bases left unmatched: 11. Germline CDR1 reads LNHDA; CDR2 reads SQIVND (reference sequence). The CDR3 DNA is TGTGCCAGTAGTTTCCCCAGACAGGGTAGTACAGATACGCAGTATTTT. Protein product: CASSFPRQGSTDTQYF.

The chain carries TRBV5-1 and TRBJ2-4; 7 nucleotides align to TRBD1. Germline-derived CDR1 and CDR2 are SGHRS and YFSETQ. Trimming took 6 bases from V and 4 from J; bases not matched to a gene: 7. The CDR3 is made up of 14 amino acids. Written as DNA, the CDR3 is TGCGCCAGCACCCCAGGACAGGAGAAAAACATTCAGTACTTC. It encodes CASTPGQEKNIQYF.

The chain employs TRBV7-2 and TRBJ1-5; D is undetermined. Germline CDR1 is SGHTA and CDR2 is FQGNSA. This CDR3 is 15 amino acids long. V lost 4 bases, J lost 2 bases, and 12 bases lay in between. This chain's CDR3 is CASSSNNGGNQPQHF. The CDR3 coding sequence is TGTGCCAGCAGCTCCAATAACGGAGGCAATCAGCCCCAGCATTTT.

The genes are TRBV7-3 and TRBJ2-1; 12 bases map to TRBD2. The CDR3 extends over 15 amino acids. J was trimmed by 6 bases and V by 6 bases; bases with no gene match: 6. The germline V gene has CDR1 SGHTA and CDR2 FQGTGA. Written as DNA, the CDR3 is TGTGCCAGCAGTCGCCGACTAGCGGGGGTCAATGAGCAGTTCTTC. It encodes CASSRRLAGVNEQFF.

The V and J genes are TRBV2 and TRBJ1-4, with 7 nucleotides matching TRBD1. The CDR3 sequence is 14 residues long. The ends lost 6 bases at V and 4 bases at J; junction bases unmatched: 5. Germline V lookup: CDR1 SNHLY, CDR2 FYNNEI. The CDR3 sequence: CASRTGSNNEKLFF. In nucleotides, the CDR3 is TGTGCCAGCAGGACAGGGTCGAATAATGAAAAACTGTTTTTT.

The V and J genes are TRBV15 and TRBJ2-3; D not resolved. CDR1 LNHNV and CDR2 YYDKDF come from the germline V gene (reference sequence). CDR3 length: 16 amino acids. V lost 4 bases and J 2 bases, leaving 16 bases between the germline ends. CDR3 sequence (DNA): TGTGCCACCAGCATACTTCGGCAGGCCGACACAGATACGCAGTATTTT. Its translation: CATSILRQADTDTQYF.

J is TRBJ1-5 and V is TRBV5-6; D unclear. This CDR3 region has 15 residues. The germline V and J ends were trimmed by 2 bases and 7 bases, with 16 bases remaining between them. Germline V gene data show CDR1 as SGHDT and CDR2 as YYEEEE. The CDR3 sequence: CASSFMGTQVQPQHF. The CDR3 DNA follows: TGTGCCAGCAGCTTCATGGGCACGCAGGTCCAGCCCCAGCATTTT.

This clone occurred once. V gene TRBV5-1 combines with J gene TRBJ2-7; 9 bases fit TRBD1. With V trimmed by 4 bases and J by 2 bases, 10 bases remained unmatched. CDR3 length: 16 residues. CDR1 and CDR2 from the germline V gene are SGHRS and YFSETQ. The CDR3 nucleotides read TGCGCCAGCAGCCCCCAGACACAGGGGGCGACCTACGAGCAGTACTTC. This translates into CASSPQTQGATYEQYF.

The genes are TRBV10-3 and TRBJ2-5, with 8 positions matching TRBD2. This CDR3 spans 13 amino acids. V trimming: 8 bases; J trimming: 1 base; junction bases outside the gene matches: 3. Germline CDR1 ENHRY, CDR2 SYGVKD. The CDR3 coding sequence is TGTGCCATCGGGCTAGCGGGCCAAGAGACCCAGTACTTC. Translated: CAIGLAGQETQYF.

The CDR3 loop is CASSLDRDTEAFF. CDR3 sequence (DNA): TGTGCCAGCAGCTTGGACAGGGACACTGAAGCTTTCTTT. The rearrangement uses TRBV5-4 and TRBJ1-1, with a tentative D call TRBD1 (6 bases). This CDR3 has 13 residues. V was cut by 0 bases and J by 3 bases, with 6 bases left in between. The V gene's germline CDR1 is SGHNT and CDR2 YYREEE (reference sequence).